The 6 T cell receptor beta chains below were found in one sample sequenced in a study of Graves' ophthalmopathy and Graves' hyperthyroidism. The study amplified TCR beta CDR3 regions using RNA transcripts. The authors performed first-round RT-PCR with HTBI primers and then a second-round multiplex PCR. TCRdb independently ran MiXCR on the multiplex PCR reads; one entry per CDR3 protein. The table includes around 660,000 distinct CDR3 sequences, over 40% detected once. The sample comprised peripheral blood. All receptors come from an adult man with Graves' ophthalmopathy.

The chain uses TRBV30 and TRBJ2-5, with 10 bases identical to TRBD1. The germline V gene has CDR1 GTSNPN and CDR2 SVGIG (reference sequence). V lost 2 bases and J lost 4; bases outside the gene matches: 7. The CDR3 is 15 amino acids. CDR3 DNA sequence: TGTGCCTGGAGTTCGGGGACAGGGGAGGGAGAGACCCAGTACTTC. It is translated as CAWSSGTGEGETQYF.

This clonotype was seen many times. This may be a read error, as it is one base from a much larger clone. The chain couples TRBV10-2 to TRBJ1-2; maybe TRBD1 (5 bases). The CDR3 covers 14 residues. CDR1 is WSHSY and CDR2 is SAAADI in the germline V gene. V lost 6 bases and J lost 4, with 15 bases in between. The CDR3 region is CASRGRGETYGYTF. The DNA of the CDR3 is TGCGCCAGCAGGGGACGGGGGGAGACCTATGGCTACACCTTC.

The CDR3 spells CAISESRTGGEETQYF. The CDR3 nucleotides read TGTGCCATCAGTGAGTCGAGGACAGGGGGTGAAGAGACCCAGTACTTC. V gene TRBV10-3 combines with J gene TRBJ2-5, with 10 bases identical to TRBD1. CDR1 is ENHRY, CDR2 SYGVKD, per germline. This CDR3 contains 16 residues. Trimming took 0 bases from V and 3 from J; bases not matched to a gene: 4.

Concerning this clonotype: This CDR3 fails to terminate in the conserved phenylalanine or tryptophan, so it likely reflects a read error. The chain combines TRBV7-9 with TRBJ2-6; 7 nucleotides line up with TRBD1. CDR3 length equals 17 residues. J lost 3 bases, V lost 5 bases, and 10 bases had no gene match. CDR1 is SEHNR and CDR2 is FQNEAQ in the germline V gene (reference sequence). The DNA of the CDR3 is TGTGCCAGCAGCCAAGCGCCGACAGGGAGTGGGGCCAACGTCCTGACTCTC. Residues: CASSQAPTGSGANVLTL.

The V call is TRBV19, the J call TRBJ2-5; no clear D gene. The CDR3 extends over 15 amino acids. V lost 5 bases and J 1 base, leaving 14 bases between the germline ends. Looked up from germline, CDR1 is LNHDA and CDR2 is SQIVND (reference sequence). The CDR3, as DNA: TGTGCCAGTAGTTCCATCCTCACCACCCAAGAGACCCAGTACTTC. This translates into CASSSILTTQETQYF.

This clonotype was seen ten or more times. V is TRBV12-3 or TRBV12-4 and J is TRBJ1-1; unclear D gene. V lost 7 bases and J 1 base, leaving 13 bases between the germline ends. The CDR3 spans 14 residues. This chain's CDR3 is CASIENRGNTEAFF. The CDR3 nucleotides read TGTGCCAGCATCGAAAACCGGGGGAACACTGAAGCTTTCTTT.